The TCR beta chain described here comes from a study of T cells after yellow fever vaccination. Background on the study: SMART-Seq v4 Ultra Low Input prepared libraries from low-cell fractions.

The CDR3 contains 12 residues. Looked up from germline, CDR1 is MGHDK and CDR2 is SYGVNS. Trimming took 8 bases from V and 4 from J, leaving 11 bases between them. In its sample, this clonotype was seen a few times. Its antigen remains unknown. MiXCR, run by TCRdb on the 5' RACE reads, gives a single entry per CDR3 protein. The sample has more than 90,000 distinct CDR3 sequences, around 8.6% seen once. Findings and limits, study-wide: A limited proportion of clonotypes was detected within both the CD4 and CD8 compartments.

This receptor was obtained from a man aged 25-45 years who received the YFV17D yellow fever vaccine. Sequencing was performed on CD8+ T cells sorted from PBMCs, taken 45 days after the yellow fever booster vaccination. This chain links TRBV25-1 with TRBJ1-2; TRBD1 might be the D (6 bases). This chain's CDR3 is CASSEGVYGYTF. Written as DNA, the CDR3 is TGTGCCAGCTCCGAGGGGGTCTATGGCTACACCTTC.